The T cell receptor (beta chain) described here comes from a study of human T cells and chemical hapten exposure. Study-level findings and limits: Versus controls, significantly more large CDR3 similarity clusters arose from expanded TCRs. No change in TCRs above 1 in 1000 frequency was produced by DPC sensitization.

TCRdb ran MiXCR on the RACE reads and lists one entry per CDR3 protein. Here the sample spans tens of thousands of distinct CDR3 sequences, around 10% being singletons. Indicated time point: patch test 1, 2 weeks after DPC sensitization. Treatment meaning: therapeutic diphenylcyclopropenone sensitization with weekly scalp DPC. This clonotype was counted only a few times. The target antigen is unknown. The ends were cut back, 0 bases at V and 4 bases at J, with 5 bases in the middle. CDR3 length equals 14 residues. CDR1 is SGHKS and CDR2 is YYEKEE in the germline V gene (reference sequence). V and J are TRBV5-5 and TRBJ2-6; D call uncertain. Specimen: whole blood, collected in connection with sensitization to the hapten diphenylcyclopropenone (DPC). This clonotype was obtained from a woman between 50 and 59 years old with alopecia areata. Some clones in this sample may be carry-over from other donors' samples. In DNA, the CDR3 is TGTGCCAGCAGCTTGGCGCAAGGGGCCAACGTCCTGACTTTC. It specifies CASSLAQGANVLTF.